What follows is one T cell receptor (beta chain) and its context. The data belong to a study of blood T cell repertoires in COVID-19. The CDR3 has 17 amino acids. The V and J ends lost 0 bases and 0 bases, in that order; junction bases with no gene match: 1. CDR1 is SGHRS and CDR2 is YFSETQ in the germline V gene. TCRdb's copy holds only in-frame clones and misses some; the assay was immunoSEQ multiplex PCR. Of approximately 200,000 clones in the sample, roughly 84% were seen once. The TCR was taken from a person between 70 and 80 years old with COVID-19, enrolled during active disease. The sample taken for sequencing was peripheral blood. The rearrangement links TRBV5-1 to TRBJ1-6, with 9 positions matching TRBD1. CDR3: CASSLGQGDSYNSPLHF. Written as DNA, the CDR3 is TGCGCCAGCAGCTTGGGACAGGGGGACTCCTATAATTCACCCCTCCACTTT.